These 26 T cell receptor beta chains were all obtained from the same sample, sequenced in a study of T cells in Graves' hyperthyroidism and ophthalmopathy. RNA transcripts were the template for amplifying TCR beta CDR3 regions. The TCR CDR3 was amplified in a first-round RT-PCR using the HTBI primer set. TCRdb analysed the multiplex PCR reads with MiXCR anew, one entry per CDR3 protein. In the table there are 300,000 to 350,000 distinct CDR3 sequences, 16% of which are singletons. The material sequenced was blood. The receptors were gathered from a man aged 25-45 years with Graves' hyperthyroidism.

This clonotype came up a few times. Being one base from a much bigger clone, this may be a read error. This chain connects TRBV11-1 to TRBJ1-1, with unresolved D. The germline V and J ends were trimmed by 1 base and 4 bases, with 16 bases remaining between them. The CDR3 consists of 16 residues. The germline V gene encodes CDR1 SGHAT and CDR2 FQDESV (reference sequence). CDR3 sequence: CASSLERGRGSTEAFF. The CDR3 nucleotides are TGTGCCAGCAGCTTAGAAAGAGGCAGAGGGAGCACTGAAGCTTTCTTT.

This clonotype was observed many times. The V call is TRBV12-3 or TRBV12-4, the J call TRBJ2-3; D is ambiguous. The V gene lost 7 bases and the J gene lost 6 bases, with 8 bases spanning the gap. The CDR3 has 11 residues. As DNA, the CDR3 is TGTGCCAGCACCCTGGGGGATACGCAGTATTTT. Translating gives CASTLGDTQYF.

CDR3 region: CASSQALAGVREQYF. In DNA, the CDR3 is TGTGCCAGCAGCCAAGCACTAGCAGGGGTCCGCGAGCAGTACTTC. J is TRBJ2-7 and V is TRBV4-2; D is possibly TRBD1 or TRBD2 (6 bases each). Trimming removed 1 base from V and 6 bases from J, with 16 bases in between. The germline gives CDR1 LGHNA, CDR2 YNFKEQ. CDR3 size: 15 residues.

The chain recombines TRBV7-9 with TRBJ2-5, with 7 bases identical to TRBD1. This CDR3 spans 14 amino acids. The germline gives CDR1 SEHNR, CDR2 FQNEAQ (reference sequence). J was trimmed by 2 bases and V by 5 bases; bases with no gene match: 5. The CDR3 sequence: CASSAGTEQETQYF. CDR3 bases: TGTGCCAGCAGCGCCGGGACAGAACAAGAGACCCAGTACTTC.

This clonotype was seen a few times. A much larger clone is a single base away; this may be a read error. The chain has TRBV2 and TRBJ1-5; D unclear. V was shortened by 5 bases and J by 5 bases, with 16 bases between the two germline ends. CDR1 is SNHLY and CDR2 is FYNNEI in the germline V gene. The CDR3 consists of 15 residues. The CDR3 loop is CASSPEGGVDQPQHF. DNA of the CDR3: TGTGCCAGCAGTCCCGAGGGCGGTGTCGATCAGCCCCAGCATTTT.

This clonotype was recorded many times. V usage is TRBV14 and J usage is TRBJ1-1; D is possibly TRBD1 (5 bases). Germline V lookup: CDR1 SGHDN, CDR2 FVKESK. The CDR3 runs 13 residues. Deletions cut 4 bases from V and 6 bases from J, with 12 bases between. CDR3 sequence (DNA): TGTGCCAGCAGCCCCGTAGACAGTGCTGAAGCTTTCTTT. It codes for CASSPVDSAEAFF.

This clonotype was recorded at least ten times. The rearrangement uses TRBV27 and TRBJ2-7; TRBD2 matches 10 bases. The CDR3 runs 15 residues. V shed 5 bases, J shed 3 bases, and the junction held 7 bases outside the gene matches. In germline, CDR1 is MNHEY, CDR2 SMNVEV (reference sequence). CDR3 loop: CASSPTSGIVYEQYF. CDR3 nucleotide sequence: TGTGCCAGCAGTCCCACTAGCGGGATAGTCTACGAGCAGTACTTC.

The rearrangement joins TRBV19 to TRBJ2-7, with D perhaps matching TRBD1 (5 bases). Germline V gene lookup returns CDR1 LNHDA and CDR2 SQIVND (reference sequence). CDR3 length: 14 amino acids. Trimming removed 7 bases at V and 4 bases at J, with 17 bases between. This chain's CDR3 is CASTPQGRGYEQYF. CDR3 sequence (DNA): TGTGCCAGTACCCCTCAGGGAAGGGGTTACGAGCAGTACTTC.

The chain's CDR3 is CASRGPNQPQHF. The CDR3 coding sequence is TGTGCCAGCCGGGGACCCAATCAGCCCCAGCATTTT. The gene calls are TRBV7-9 and TRBJ1-5; perhaps TRBD1 as D (5 bases). There are 12 residues in the CDR3. The germline CDR1 and CDR2 sequences are SEHNR and FQNEAQ (reference sequence). V dropped 8 bases and J dropped 3 bases, with 8 bases sitting between them.

This clonotype was observed a few times. V and J are TRBV9 and TRBJ2-3, with a possible D match to TRBD2 (7 bases). This CDR3 is 15 amino acids long. Trimming stripped 3 bases from V and 4 bases from J, with 15 bases between. The germline gives CDR1 SGDLS, CDR2 YYNGEE. CDR3 in amino acids: CASSEGGGRPDTQYF. The CDR3 DNA reads TGTGCCAGCAGCGAAGGGGGAGGGCGCCCAGATACGCAGTATTTT.

The rearrangement links TRBV19 to TRBJ1-5, with D possibly being TRBD1 (6 bases). The V gene lost 4 bases and the J gene lost 0 bases, with 16 bases spanning the gap. Looked up from germline, CDR1 is LNHDA and CDR2 is SQIVND (reference sequence). The CDR3 covers 17 residues. In nucleotides, the CDR3 is TGTGCCAGTAGTACCCCTCGGGGGCGCAATAGCAATCAGCCCCAGCATTTT. Amino acids: CASSTPRGRNSNQPQHF.

This clonotype was seen at least ten times. The chain has TRBV12-3 or TRBV12-4 and TRBJ2-7; D gene unclear. This CDR3 has 14 amino acids. V gave up 4 bases and J gave up 0 bases, with 10 bases separating them. The CDR3 protein is CASSYSMSSYEQYF. CDR3 nucleotide sequence: TGTGCCAGCAGTTACAGCATGAGCTCCTACGAGCAGTACTTC.

This clonotype has a handful of counts. V usage is TRBV6-1 and J usage is TRBJ1-1; D call uncertain. CDR3 size: 16 residues. V lost 7 bases to trimming and J lost 0 bases, with 18 bases between them. The germline gives CDR1 MNHNS, CDR2 SASEGT. Here the CDR3 DNA reads TGTGCCAGCACCTACCGTTCCCGGACGGTGAACACTGAAGCTTTCTTT. Translated: CASTYRSRTVNTEAFF.

This clonotype has ten or more counts. V and J are TRBV12-3 or TRBV12-4 and TRBJ2-5; maybe TRBD2 (5 bases). Trimming left V 5 bases short and J 5 bases short, with 18 bases between. The CDR3 covers 15 residues. The CDR3 protein is CASSQDFLQTETQYF. CDR3 nucleotide sequence: TGTGCCAGCAGTCAGGACTTTCTTCAAACGGAGACCCAGTACTTC.

This clonotype occurred many times. The chain joins TRBV7-9 to TRBJ2-1, with D perhaps TRBD2 (6 bases). The germline gives CDR1 SEHNR, CDR2 FQNEAQ (reference sequence). Trimming took 5 bases from V and 8 from J, leaving 19 bases between them. The CDR3 consists of 15 residues. The DNA of the CDR3 is TGTGCCAGCAGCCCGAGGAGACTAGAAGCAGATGAGCAGTTCTTC. Translation gives CASSPRRLEADEQFF.

The chain uses TRBV20-1 and TRBJ2-5; TRBD2 matches at 7 bases. The CDR3 runs to 14 residues. Germline CDR1 reads DFQATT; CDR2 reads SNEGSKA (reference sequence). J gave up 4 bases and V 2 bases, and 7 bases lay outside the gene matches. The CDR3 DNA is TGCAGTGCTAGACTAGGGGAGGGCAGAGAGACCCAGTACTTC. As protein: CSARLGEGRETQYF.

The chain employs TRBV5-1 and TRBJ2-7; 12 bases are shared with TRBD1. Per germline, CDR1 SGHRS and CDR2 YFSETQ. This CDR3 comprises 15 residues. Trimming removed 4 bases from V and 1 base from J; junction bases left unmatched: 3. CDR3 residues: CASSLGQGASYEQYF. The CDR3 nucleotides read TGCGCCAGCAGCCTGGGACAGGGGGCGTCCTACGAGCAGTACTTC. Full variable domain (remainder filled in from reference TRBV5-1 and TRBJ2-7): KAGVTQTPRYLIKTRGQQVTLSCSPISGHRSVSWYQQTPGQGLQFLFEYFSETQRNKGNFPGRFSGRQFSNSRSEMNVSTLELGDSALYLCASSLGQGASYEQYFGPGTRLTVT.

The table lists this clonotype with a few counts. The chain joins TRBV4-1 to TRBJ2-7; TRBD2 might be the D (6 bases). The CDR3 runs to 15 residues. Germline V gene lookup returns CDR1 MGHRA and CDR2 YSYEKL. Trimming removed 0 bases from V and 5 bases from J, with 14 bases in between. CDR3 DNA: TGCGCCAGCAGCCAAGATCGGGGAGGCGTTGACGAGCAGTACTTC. This encodes CASSQDRGGVDEQYF.

The chain uses TRBV6-2 or TRBV6-3 and TRBJ1-2; D not certain. With 8 bases removed from V and 8 bases from J, the gap between germline ends came to 15 bases. Germline lookup yields CDR1 MNHEY and CDR2 SVGEGT. The CDR3 is 12 residues long. CDR3 sequence: CASATDPSGYTF. In DNA, the CDR3 is TGTGCCAGCGCGACCGACCCATCGGGCTACACCTTC.

This clonotype turned up a few times. The chain links TRBV5-1 to TRBJ2-1; possibly TRBD2 for D (5 bases). Looked up from germline, CDR1 is SGHRS and CDR2 is YFSETQ. The CDR3 length is 15 residues. Trimming took 5 bases from V and 4 from J, leaving 16 bases between them. For the CDR3, the DNA is TGCGCCAGCAGGCTCCCCGGAGGCGAATACAATGAGCAGTTCTTC. It translates to CASRLPGGEYNEQFF.

This clonotype was seen repeatedly, ten times or more. The chain couples TRBV7-8 to TRBJ2-5; D is perhaps TRBD1 or TRBD2 (5 bases each). Trimming stripped 3 bases from V and 5 bases from J, with 10 bases between. The CDR3 length is 13 residues. Germline V gene sequence: CDR1 SGHVS, CDR2 FQNEAQ. CDR3 in amino acids: CASSFPGRETQYF. The CDR3 DNA is TGTGCCAGCAGCTTTCCGGGGCGGGAGACCCAGTACTTC.

This clonotype was found many times. The rearrangement joins TRBV2 to TRBJ2-5; D assignment may be TRBD1 or TRBD2 (5 bases each). V shed 8 bases and J shed 7 bases, with 23 bases lying between them. Germline V lookup: CDR1 SNHLY, CDR2 FYNNEI. This CDR3 contains 15 residues. Here the CDR3 reads CASGAWEKSPGTQYF. In nucleotides, the CDR3 is TGTGCCAGCGGGGCCTGGGAGAAGTCACCGGGGACCCAGTACTTC.

This clonotype came up a few times. This chain connects TRBV20-1 to TRBJ1-3; D gene ambiguous. This CDR3 has 14 residues. The germline V and J ends were trimmed by 4 bases and 7 bases, with 17 bases remaining between them. The germline CDR1 and CDR2 sequences are DFQATT and SNEGSKA (reference sequence). In nucleotides, the CDR3 is TGCAGTGCTAAGAGACCGGCTGCTCGGAACACCATATATTTT. It yields the protein CSAKRPAARNTIYF.

Comment on this clonotype: This clone may be a read error of a much larger clone one base away. This chain uses TRBV11-2 with TRBJ2-7; 9 nucleotides align to TRBD1. Germline CDR1 SGHAT, CDR2 FQNNGV. The CDR3 consists of 14 residues. CDR3 sequence: CASSAGTGSYERYF. CDR3 in DNA: TGTGCCAGCAGCGCCGGGACAGGGTCCTACGAGCGGTACTTC.

Turning to this clonotype: This could be a read error, since a much larger clone is one nucleotide away. J is TRBJ2-4 and V is TRBV11-3, with D perhaps given as TRBD1 or TRBD2 (5 bases each). The germline V gene has CDR1 SGHNT and CDR2 YENEEA. The V gene lost 7 bases and the J gene lost 3 bases, with 13 bases spanning the gap. CDR3 length: 14 residues. Here the CDR3 reads CASNPRDGKNIQYF. CDR3 in DNA: TGTGCCAGCAACCCCCGGGACGGCAAAAACATTCAGTACTTC.

This clonotype was counted between two and nine times. The chain couples TRBV28 to TRBJ1-4; TRBD1 is a possible D gene (6 bases). There are 16 residues in the CDR3. The germline V and J ends were trimmed by 8 bases and 7 bases, with 23 bases remaining between them. The germline V gene has CDR1 MDHEN and CDR2 SYDVKM. CDR3 protein: CASGPRTRGDLEKLFF. CDR3 DNA sequence: TGTGCCAGCGGGCCCAGAACGAGGGGGGATCTTGAAAAACTGTTTTTT.